These T cell receptor beta chains were read from a single sample in a study of blood T cells in healthy people across ages. One entry per CDR3 protein results from TCRdb running MiXCR on the 5' RACE reads. The repertoire holds 800,000 to 950,000 distinct CDR3 sequences, with under 35% as singletons. These data were also filed under a second study, of T cells of mothers and their children.

Sequencing used blood. The receptors originated from a woman in her thirties or forties in good health. The CDR3 runs from the conserved cysteine through the conserved F or W. The D gene is left open where the match is weak. Size tells how often a clone was seen (once, few, many) or the class of an expanded clone, and some rows leave it out.

D: -; V: TRBV7-2; J: TRBJ2-5; size: -; DNA: TGTGCCAGCAGCTGGACCTCGGCCCCATACCAAGAGACCCAGTACTTC; CDR3: CASSWTSAPYQETQYF
D: TRBD1; V: TRBV11-3; J: TRBJ2-1; size: few; DNA: TGTGCCAGCACCCCGACCGGGACAGGGAGGAATGAGCAGTTCTTC; CDR3: CASTPTGTGRNEQFF
D: -; V: TRBV6-6; J: TRBJ1-5; size: -; DNA: TGTGCCAGCAGTTACACCCCAGTAAGCAATCAGCCCCAGCATTTT; CDR3: CASSYTPVSNQPQHF
D: -; V: TRBV9; J: TRBJ1-2; size: -; DNA: TGTGCCAGCAGCGTAGGGACCAAGGGAGGCGGTGGCTACACCTTC; CDR3: CASSVGTKGGGGYTF
D: -; V: TRBV20-1; J: TRBJ1-1; size: few; DNA: TGCAGTGCTACTAAGGGCGCTTCGATCACTGAAGCTTTCTTT; CDR3: CSATKGASITEAFF
D: TRBD1; V: TRBV5-4; J: TRBJ2-5; size: -; DNA: TGTGCCAGCAACCAGGCGGGACAGGGAGGTGAGACCCAGTACTTC; CDR3: CASNQAGQGGETQYF
D: -; V: TRBV30; J: TRBJ1-1; size: -; DNA: TGTGCCTGGAGGTCGCTTGATACTGAAGCTTTCTTT; CDR3: CAWRSLDTEAFF
D: -; V: TRBV7-3; J: TRBJ2-6; size: many; DNA: TGTGCCAGCAGTTTGACAAACTCTGGGGCCAACGTCCTGACTTTC; CDR3: CASSLTNSGANVLTF
D: -; V: TRBV4-1; J: TRBJ1-1; size: -; DNA: TGCGCCAGCAGCACTCGGGCAGGGCAAACTTTCTTT; CDR3: CASSTRAGQTFF
D: -; V: TRBV29-1; J: TRBJ2-3; size: -; DNA: TGCAGCGTTGCGGAGACAAATCCCACAGATACGCAGTATTTT; CDR3: CSVAETNPTDTQYF
D: -; V: TRBV20-1; J: TRBJ1-1; size: -; DNA: TGCAGTGCTAGAGAGGCACAGGGTGCCACTGAAGCTTTCTTT; CDR3: CSAREAQGATEAFF
D: -; V: TRBV4-2; J: TRBJ1-3; size: -; DNA: TGTGCCAGCAGCCAACCCGGGGGGGGAACTGGAAACACCATATATTTT; CDR3: CASSQPGGGTGNTIYF
D: -; V: TRBV28; J: TRBJ1-5; size: few; DNA: TGTGCCAGCAGGGGTTGGAATCAGCCCCAGCATTTT; CDR3: CASRGWNQPQHF
D: TRBD1; V: TRBV7-2; J: TRBJ1-2; size: few; DNA: TGTGCCAGCAGCTTGGCACAGGGGTCCCCGCATGGCTACACCTTC; CDR3: CASSLAQGSPHGYTF
D: -; V: TRBV20-1; J: TRBJ2-7; size: few; DNA: TGCAGCTTGGACAAGGCTTACCCTTTATCCTACGAGCAGTACTTC; CDR3: CSLDKAYPLSYEQYF
D: TRBD2; V: TRBV5-1; J: TRBJ2-7; size: -; DNA: TGCGCCAGCAGCTGGTTACCGTATAGCGGGGGGAGTTACGAGCAGTACTTC; CDR3: CASSWLPYSGGSYEQYF
D: -; V: TRBV2; J: TRBJ2-1; size: few; DNA: TGTGCCAGCAGAAAAACAGGGCTTACCTACAATGAGCAGTTCTTC; CDR3: CASRKTGLTYNEQFF
D: -; V: TRBV2; J: TRBJ2-7; size: few; DNA: TGTGCCATCAAGAGACGGGGTTACGAGCAGTACTTC; CDR3: CAIKRRGYEQYF
D: -; V: TRBV3-1; J: TRBJ2-2; size: -; DNA: TGTGCCAGCAGCCAAGCGACGGTTATCGCTGGGGAGCTGTTTTTT; CDR3: CASSQATVIAGELFF
D: -; V: TRBV28; J: TRBJ2-6; size: few; DNA: TGTGCCAGCAGTTCCACAACCCTGTCTGGGGCCAACGTCCTGACTTTC; CDR3: CASSSTTLSGANVLTF
D: -; V: TRBV7-9; J: TRBJ1-1; size: few; DNA: TGTGCCAGCAGCTTAGATGGCAGGGAAGCTTTCTTT; CDR3: CASSLDGREAFF
D: -; V: TRBV20-1; J: TRBJ2-4; size: few; DNA: TGCAGTGCTGTGCCCCCGGAGGCCAAAAACATTCAGTACTTC; CDR3: CSAVPPEAKNIQYF
D: -; V: TRBV12-3/TRBV12-4; J: TRBJ1-2; size: -; DNA: TGTGCCAGCAGTTTAGGCGGCGGGACACCTGTATCCACCTTC; CDR3: CASSLGGGTPVSTF
D: -; V: TRBV5-1; J: TRBJ1-1; size: few; DNA: TGCGCCAGCAGCTTGGATGCCACAGAACACGAAGCTTTCTTT; CDR3: CASSLDATEHEAFF
D: -; V: TRBV29-1; J: TRBJ1-1; size: -; DNA: TGCAGCGTGCAAACCGGACGGAGGATGAACACTGAAGCTTTCTTT; CDR3: CSVQTGRRMNTEAFF
D: -; V: TRBV20-1; J: TRBJ1-5; size: -; DNA: TGCAGTGCTAGACCCCTTAAAGGGCAGCCCCAGCATTTT; CDR3: CSARPLKGQPQHF
D: TRBD1; V: TRBV29-1; J: TRBJ2-7; size: many; DNA: TGCAGCGTTGCCGGGACAGGGGGTCGAGAGCAGTACTTC; CDR3: CSVAGTGGREQYF
D: -; V: TRBV2; J: TRBJ2-3; size: -; DNA: TGTGCCAGCAGGACAGCGGAAGATACGCAGTATTTT; CDR3: CASRTAEDTQYF
D: -; V: TRBV7-3; J: TRBJ2-6; size: -; DNA: TGTGCCAGCAGCTTAGGACAGTTCCCATCTGGGGCCAACGTCCTGACTTTC; CDR3: CASSLGQFPSGANVLTF
D: TRBD1; V: TRBV7-9; J: TRBJ2-6; size: many; DNA: TGTGCCAGCAGCGCAAGTCGACAGGGCGCTGGGGCCAACGTCCTGACTTTC; CDR3: CASSASRQGAGANVLTF
D: TRBD1; V: TRBV29-1; J: TRBJ2-1; size: many; DNA: TGCAGCGGGCTGACAGGGAGCTCCTACAATGAGCAGTTCTTC; CDR3: CSGLTGSSYNEQFF
D: -; V: TRBV12-3/TRBV12-4; J: TRBJ2-5; size: -; DNA: TGTGCCAGCAAAGACAGGCTCCAAGAGACCCAGTACTTC; CDR3: CASKDRLQETQYF
D: -; V: TRBV4-3; J: TRBJ2-1; size: many; DNA: TGCGCCAGCAGCCAGGTAGACAGAGACAATGAGCAGTTCTTC; CDR3: CASSQVDRDNEQFF
D: -; V: TRBV7-3; J: TRBJ2-1; size: many; DNA: TGTGCCAGCAGCCGACAGAGCTCCTACAATGAGCAGTTCTTC; CDR3: CASSRQSSYNEQFF
D: TRBD1; V: TRBV7-9; J: TRBJ1-2; size: few; DNA: TGTGCCAGCAGCGCACGACAGGGGGATTATGGCTACACCTTC; CDR3: CASSARQGDYGYTF
D: -; V: TRBV7-9; J: TRBJ1-1; size: many; DNA: TGTGCCAGCACCACTCGAGGGGGAGACACTGAAGCTTTCTTT; CDR3: CASTTRGGDTEAFF
D: TRBD2; V: TRBV7-3; J: TRBJ2-7; size: -; DNA: TGTGCCAGCAGCTTAATTTCTGGGGGACTAGCGGGGGCCGATGAGCAGTACTTC; CDR3: CASSLISGGLAGADEQYF
D: TRBD1; V: TRBV20-1; J: TRBJ1-5; size: -; DNA: TGCAGTGCTAGAGTTCTCTCGGACAGGGCGGGTTCGGATCAGCCCCAGCATTTT; CDR3: CSARVLSDRAGSDQPQHF
D: TRBD1; V: TRBV29-1; J: TRBJ2-6; size: -; DNA: TGCAGCTGCGGGACAGGTGCCTCTGGGGCCAACGTCCGGACTTTC; CDR3: CSCGTGASGANVRTF
D: -; V: TRBV15; J: TRBJ2-3; size: few; DNA: TGTGCCACCAGCAGAGATAGAGAGGGAACCTTCGCAGATACGCAGTATTTT; CDR3: CATSRDREGTFADTQYF
D: -; V: TRBV7-3; J: TRBJ1-1; size: few; DNA: TGTGCCAGCAGCTTAGGGGCCGGGATCACTGAAGCTTTCTTT; CDR3: CASSLGAGITEAFF
D: -; V: TRBV7-2; J: TRBJ2-3; size: many; DNA: TGTGCCAGCAGCTTAGCGGGTTTGAATACGCAGTATTTT; CDR3: CASSLAGLNTQYF
D: -; V: TRBV9; J: TRBJ1-2; size: many; DNA: TGTGCCAGCAGCCCCCGAGGCGCTAACTATGGCTACACCTTC; CDR3: CASSPRGANYGYTF
D: TRBD1; V: TRBV7-2; J: TRBJ2-3; size: many; DNA: TGTGCCAGCAGTCCTAGACAGGGTCGTAGCACAGATACGCAGTATTTT; CDR3: CASSPRQGRSTDTQYF